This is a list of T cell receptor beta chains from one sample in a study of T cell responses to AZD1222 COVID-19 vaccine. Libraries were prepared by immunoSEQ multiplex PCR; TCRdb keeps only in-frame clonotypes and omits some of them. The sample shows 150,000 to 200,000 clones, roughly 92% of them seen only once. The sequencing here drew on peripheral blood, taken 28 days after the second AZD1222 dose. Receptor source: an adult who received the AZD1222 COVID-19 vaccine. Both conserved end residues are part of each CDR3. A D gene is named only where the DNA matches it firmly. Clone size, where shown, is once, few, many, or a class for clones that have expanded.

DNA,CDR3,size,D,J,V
TGTGCCAGCAGCGTAGGTTTCGGGGGGGCTGTGGGAGAGACCCAGTACTTC,CASSVGFGGAVGETQYF,NA,TRBD2,TRBJ2-5,TRBV9
TGTGCCAGCAGCCCCTGGACTAGCGGGAGGCCCTCGAACACCGGGGAGCTGTTTTTT,CASSPWTSGRPSNTGELFF,NA,TRBD2,TRBJ2-2,TRBV7-6
TGTGCCAGCAGTTACTCGATATCCGGGGGCACTGAAGCTTTCTTT,CASSYSISGGTEAFF,NA,NA,TRBJ1-1,TRBV6-5
TGTGCCAGCTCACCACCGGAGACGCACAGCTATGGCTACACCTTC,CASSPPETHSYGYTF,NA,NA,TRBJ1-2,TRBV18
TGCGCCAGCAGCTTGGCGGTCGACGAGCAGTACTTC,CASSLAVDEQYF,NA,NA,TRBJ2-7,TRBV5-1
TGTGCCAGCAGTACCACGGGGGTTGGCGAGCAGTACTTC,CASSTTGVGEQYF,NA,NA,TRBJ2-7,TRBV12-3/TRBV12-4
TGTGCCAGCAGCGTAAGTCCAGCTACTGATGAGCAGTTCTTC,CASSVSPATDEQFF,NA,NA,TRBJ2-1,TRBV9
TGTGCCAGCAGCTTCCCGGCAGGGCTAAACGAGCAGTACTTC,CASSFPAGLNEQYF,NA,NA,TRBJ2-7,TRBV5-6
TGTGCCAGCAGCCCGTTCCCATACGGAAACACCATATATTTT,CASSPFPYGNTIYF,NA,NA,TRBJ1-3,TRBV27
TGCAGTGGTCAGGGGAACACTGAAGCTTTCTTT,CSGQGNTEAFF,NA,NA,TRBJ1-1,TRBV20-1
TGTGCCATAGGACAGGGTGGCACTGAAGCTTTCTTT,CAIGQGGTEAFF,NA,TRBD1,TRBJ1-1,TRBV19
TGTGCCAGCAGTTGGGGAGTCGGTGCGCAGTATTTT,CASSWGVGAQYF,NA,NA,TRBJ2-3,TRBV6-2/TRBV6-3
TGTGCCAGCAGCACAGGACAGGGAGGTAGCGGATTTGAGCAGTTCTTC,CASSTGQGGSGFEQFF,NA,TRBD1,TRBJ2-1,TRBV7-6
TGTGCCAGCAGGAAACAGGGGGCCAGTGAAAAACTGTTTTTT,CASRKQGASEKLFF,NA,TRBD1,TRBJ1-4,TRBV27
TGTGCCAGCAGCAAGGGACTCCGGGGGCCAGATACGCAGTATTTT,CASSKGLRGPDTQYF,NA,NA,TRBJ2-3,TRBV7-3
TGTGCCAGCAGTTACGAAGGACGGACAAATGAAAAACTGTTTTTT,CASSYEGRTNEKLFF,NA,NA,TRBJ1-4,TRBV6-5
TGTGCCAGCATACCTCTCCCCCTTGGGACATCCGGCGAGCTGTTTTTT,CASIPLPLGTSGELFF,NA,NA,TRBJ2-2,TRBV18
TGTGCCAGCAGCCAGGTCCAAGAGACCCAGTACTTC,CASSQVQETQYF,NA,NA,TRBJ2-5,TRBV3-1/TRBV3-2
TGCGCCAGCAGCCAAGAGAGAAGCGGGATTGTGTACGAGCAGTACTTC,CASSQERSGIVYEQYF,NA,TRBD2,TRBJ2-7,TRBV4-1
TGTGCCAGCAGCCTGGGGACAGGGGCCTACGAGCAGTACTTC,CASSLGTGAYEQYF,NA,TRBD1,TRBJ2-7,TRBV7-9
TGTGCCAGCAGCTTTCTGACTAGTGGGGTCTACGAGCAGTACTTC,CASSFLTSGVYEQYF,once,NA,TRBJ2-7,TRBV5-5
TGTGCCAGCTCACCACAGGGGAAGGGTGAAAAACTGTTTTTT,CASSPQGKGEKLFF,NA,NA,TRBJ1-4,TRBV18
TGTGCCAGCAGCTTAGGGAGCGGGAGTGATCATACGCAGTATTTT,CASSLGSGSDHTQYF,NA,TRBD2,TRBJ2-3,TRBV7-3
TGCGCCAGCGGTCCCGGGACTAGCGGGTCTTACGAGCAGTACTTC,CASGPGTSGSYEQYF,NA,TRBD2,TRBJ2-7,TRBV5-1
TGTGCCAGCATGGGAGACACTGAAGCTTTCTTT,CASMGDTEAFF,once,NA,TRBJ1-1,TRBV28
TGTGCCAGCAGCGACCAACTAGCGGGGGTAGGCGAGCAGTACTTC,CASSDQLAGVGEQYF,NA,TRBD2,TRBJ2-7,TRBV9
TGCGCCAGCAGCTTTAACCGGGACTCCTTATACAATGAGCAGTTCTTC,CASSFNRDSLYNEQFF,NA,NA,TRBJ2-1,TRBV5-1
TGTGCCACCAGCCCCGGACTAGGTCCCGCAGATACGCAGTATTTT,CATSPGLGPADTQYF,NA,TRBD2,TRBJ2-3,TRBV15
TGTGCCTGGAGTCGGGAGGGGAGAGGAACAGCTTTCTTT,CAWSREGRGTAFF,NA,NA,TRBJ1-1,TRBV30
TGTGCCAGCAGCTTTGAACTAGCGGGAGGCAATACGCAGTATTTT,CASSFELAGGNTQYF,NA,TRBD2,TRBJ2-3,TRBV7-8
TGCGCCAGCAGTGACGAGATTGATGACGAGCAGTACTTC,CASSDEIDDEQYF,once,NA,TRBJ2-7,TRBV10-2
TGTGCCAGCAGTTACTCGCTGGGGACCGGGGAGCTGTTTTTT,CASSYSLGTGELFF,NA,NA,TRBJ2-2,TRBV6-2/TRBV6-3
TGCGCCAGCAGCCAAGATGGGGGTTTGGGGGAGACCCAGTACTTC,CASSQDGGLGETQYF,NA,NA,TRBJ2-5,TRBV4-1
TGTGCCAGCAGCACACTAGCGGAGCCCTACGAGCAGTACTTC,CASSTLAEPYEQYF,NA,TRBD2,TRBJ2-7,TRBV4-2
TGTGCCAGCAGTAGGACCGGGGTGGATACTGAAGCTTTCTTT,CASSRTGVDTEAFF,NA,NA,TRBJ1-1,TRBV6-5
TGTGCCAGCAGCCAACGGGACAGCCCGAACACCGGGGAGCTGTTTTTT,CASSQRDSPNTGELFF,once,TRBD1,TRBJ2-2,TRBV7-6
TGTGCCAGCACCTCATGGGACAGGGTGATGAGTCGGCAGTACTTC,CASTSWDRVMSRQYF,NA,TRBD1,TRBJ2-7,TRBV7-9
TGTGCCAGCAGCCAAGGGGGTGGGGCAGATACGCAGTATTTT,CASSQGGGADTQYF,once,NA,TRBJ2-3,TRBV4-2
TGCGCCAGCAGCTCGACCGGGACTAGCGGAACCTACAATGAGCAGTTCTTC,CASSSTGTSGTYNEQFF,NA,TRBD2,TRBJ2-1,TRBV5-1
TGTGCCAGCAGTCAGGGGCCGTACTACGAGCAGTACTTC,CASSQGPYYEQYF,NA,NA,TRBJ2-7,TRBV6-2/TRBV6-3
TGTGCCAGCAGTTTATCGGGGAACTACGAGCAGTACTTC,CASSLSGNYEQYF,NA,NA,TRBJ2-7,TRBV27
TGTGCCACCCTGGTAGGGTTCGGTGGCTACACCTTC,CATLVGFGGYTF,once,NA,TRBJ1-2,TRBV6-5